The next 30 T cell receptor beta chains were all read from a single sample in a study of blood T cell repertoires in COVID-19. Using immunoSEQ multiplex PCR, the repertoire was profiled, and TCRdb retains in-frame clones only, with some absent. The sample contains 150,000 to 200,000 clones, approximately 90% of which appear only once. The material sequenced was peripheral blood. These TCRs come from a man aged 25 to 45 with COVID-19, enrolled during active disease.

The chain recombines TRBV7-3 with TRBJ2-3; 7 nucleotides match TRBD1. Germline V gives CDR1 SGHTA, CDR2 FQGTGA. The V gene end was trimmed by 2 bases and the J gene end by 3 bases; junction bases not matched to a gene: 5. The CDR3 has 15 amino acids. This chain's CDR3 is CASSLLGQQTDTQYF. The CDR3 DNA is TGTGCCAGCAGCTTACTGGGACAGCAAACAGATACGCAGTATTTT.

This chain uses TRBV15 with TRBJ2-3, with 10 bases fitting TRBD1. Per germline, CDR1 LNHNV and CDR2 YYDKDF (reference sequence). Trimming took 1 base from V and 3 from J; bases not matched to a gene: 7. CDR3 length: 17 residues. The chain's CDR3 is CATSRAPLDRGTDTQYF. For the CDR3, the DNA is TGTGCCACCAGCAGAGCGCCCCTGGACAGGGGGACAGATACGCAGTATTTT.

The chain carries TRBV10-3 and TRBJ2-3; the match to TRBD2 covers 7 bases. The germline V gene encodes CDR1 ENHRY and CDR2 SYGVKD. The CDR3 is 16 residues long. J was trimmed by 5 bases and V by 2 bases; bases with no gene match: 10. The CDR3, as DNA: TGTGCCATCAGTGAGGGATCTAGCGGAGGAGGAGATACGCAGTATTTT. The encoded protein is CAISEGSSGGGDTQYF.

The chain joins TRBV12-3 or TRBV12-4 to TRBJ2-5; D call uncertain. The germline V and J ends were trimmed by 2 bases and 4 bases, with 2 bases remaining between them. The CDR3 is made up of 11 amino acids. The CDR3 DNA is TGTGCCAGCAGTTTACTAGAGACCCAGTACTTC. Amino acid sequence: CASSLLETQYF.

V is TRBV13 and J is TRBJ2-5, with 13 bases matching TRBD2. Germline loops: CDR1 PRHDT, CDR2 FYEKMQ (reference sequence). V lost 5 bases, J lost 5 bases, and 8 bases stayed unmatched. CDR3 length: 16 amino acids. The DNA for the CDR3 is TGTGCCAGCAGCAAGACTAGCGGGGGGCCGTGGGAGACCCAGTACTTC. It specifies CASSKTSGGPWETQYF.

CDR3 region: CASSFRTDNYGYTF. DNA for the CDR3: TGTGCCAGCAGCTTTCGGACAGACAACTATGGCTACACCTTC. The V gene is TRBV7-9, the J gene TRBJ1-2, with a weak D call TRBD1 (6 bases). V was cut by 3 bases and J by 2 bases, with 10 bases left in between. Germline V gives CDR1 SEHNR, CDR2 FQNEAQ (reference sequence). This CDR3 is built from 14 residues.

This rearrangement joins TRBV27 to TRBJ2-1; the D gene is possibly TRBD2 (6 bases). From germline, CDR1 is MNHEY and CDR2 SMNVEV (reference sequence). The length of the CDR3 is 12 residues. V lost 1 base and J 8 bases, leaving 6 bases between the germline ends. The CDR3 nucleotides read TGTGCCAGCAGTTTATGGGGGGATGAGCAGTTCTTC. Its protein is CASSLWGDEQFF.

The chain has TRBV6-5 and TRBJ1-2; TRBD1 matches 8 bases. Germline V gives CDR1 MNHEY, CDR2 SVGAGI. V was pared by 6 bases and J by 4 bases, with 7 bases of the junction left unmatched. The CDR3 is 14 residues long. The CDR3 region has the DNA TGTGCCAGCAGATATCCCGACAGGGGCTATGGCTACACCTTC. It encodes CASRYPDRGYGYTF.

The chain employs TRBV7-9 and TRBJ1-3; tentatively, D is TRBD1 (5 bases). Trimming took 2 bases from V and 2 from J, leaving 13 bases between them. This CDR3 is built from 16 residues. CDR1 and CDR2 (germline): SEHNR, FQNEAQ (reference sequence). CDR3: CASSLYSLRAGNTIYF. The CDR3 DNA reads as TGTGCCAGCAGCTTATACTCCCTCAGGGCTGGAAACACCATATATTTT.

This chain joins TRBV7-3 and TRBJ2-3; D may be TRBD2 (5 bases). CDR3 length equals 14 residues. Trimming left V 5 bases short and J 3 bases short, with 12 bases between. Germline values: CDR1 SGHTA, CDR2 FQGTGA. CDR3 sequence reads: CASSNRDITDTQYF. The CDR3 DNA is TGTGCCAGCAGCAACCGGGATATTACAGATACGCAGTATTTT.

The CDR3 region has the DNA TGTGCCAGCAACAGGTATAGCAATCAGCCCCAGCATTTT. It translates to CASNRYSNQPQHF. The chain uses TRBV19 and TRBJ1-5; tentatively, D is TRBD1 (5 bases). This CDR3 is built from 13 residues. Germline loops: CDR1 LNHDA, CDR2 SQIVND (reference sequence). V was shortened by 9 bases and J by 0 bases, with 9 bases between the two germline ends. The full variable domain, rest sourced from reference TRBV19 and TRBJ1-5, is DGGITQSPKYLFRKEGQNVTLSCEQNLNHDAMYWYRQDPGQGLRLIYYSQIVNDFQKGDIAEGYSVSREKKESFPLTVTSAQKNPTAFYLCASNRYSNQPQHFGDGTRLSIL.

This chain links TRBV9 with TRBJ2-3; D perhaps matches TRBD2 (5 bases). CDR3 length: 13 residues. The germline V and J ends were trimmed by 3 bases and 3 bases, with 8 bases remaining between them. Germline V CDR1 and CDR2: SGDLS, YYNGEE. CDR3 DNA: TGTGCCAGCAGCGCTCTAGCTACAGATACGCAGTATTTT. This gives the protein CASSALATDTQYF.

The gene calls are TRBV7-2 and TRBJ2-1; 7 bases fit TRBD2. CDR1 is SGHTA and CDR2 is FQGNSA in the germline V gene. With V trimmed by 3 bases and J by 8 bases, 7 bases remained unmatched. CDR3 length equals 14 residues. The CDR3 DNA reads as TGTGCCAGCAGCTTTGAGGGAGGGCCGGATGAGCAGTTCTTC. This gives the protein CASSFEGGPDEQFF.

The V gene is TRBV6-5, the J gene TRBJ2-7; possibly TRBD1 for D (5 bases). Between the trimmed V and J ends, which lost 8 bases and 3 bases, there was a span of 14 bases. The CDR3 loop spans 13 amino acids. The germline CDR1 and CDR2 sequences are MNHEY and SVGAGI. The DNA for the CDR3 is TGTGCCAGCGCTTGGCAGGGTGACTACGAGCAGTACTTC. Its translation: CASAWQGDYEQYF.

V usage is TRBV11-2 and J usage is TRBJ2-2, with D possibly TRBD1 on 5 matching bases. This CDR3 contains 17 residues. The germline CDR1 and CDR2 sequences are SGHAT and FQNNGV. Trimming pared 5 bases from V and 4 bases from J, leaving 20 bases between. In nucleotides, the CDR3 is TGTGCCAGCAGCCTGGAACCCCTCGCAGGGTTCACCGGGGAGCTGTTTTTT. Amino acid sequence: CASSLEPLAGFTGELFF.

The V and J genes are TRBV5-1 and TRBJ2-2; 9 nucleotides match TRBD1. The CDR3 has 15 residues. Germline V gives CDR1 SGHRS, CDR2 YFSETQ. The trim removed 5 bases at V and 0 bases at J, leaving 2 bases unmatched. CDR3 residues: CASRRQGANTGELFF. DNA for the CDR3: TGCGCCAGCAGGCGACAGGGGGCGAACACCGGGGAGCTGTTTTTT.

CDR3 bases: TGTGCCAGCAGCCAAGATCTCACTTCGAACACTGAAGCTTTCTTT. This codes for CASSQDLTSNTEAFF. V is TRBV14 and J is TRBJ1-1; D ambiguous. V dropped 0 bases and J dropped 1 base, with 9 bases sitting between them. Per germline, CDR1 SGHDN and CDR2 FVKESK. The CDR3 runs to 15 residues.

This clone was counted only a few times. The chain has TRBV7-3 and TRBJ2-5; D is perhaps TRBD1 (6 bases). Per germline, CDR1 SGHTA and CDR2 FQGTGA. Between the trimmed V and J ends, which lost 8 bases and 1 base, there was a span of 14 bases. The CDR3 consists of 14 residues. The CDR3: CASSRGSGQETQYF. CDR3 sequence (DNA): TGTGCCAGCTCCAGGGGCAGCGGCCAAGAGACCCAGTACTTC. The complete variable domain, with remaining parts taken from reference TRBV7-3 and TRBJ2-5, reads GAGVSQTPSNKVTEKGKYVELRCDPISGHTALYWYRQSLGQGPEFLIYFQGTGAADDSGLPNDRFFAVRPEGSVSTLKIQRTERGDSAVYLCASSRGSGQETQYFGPGTRLLVL.

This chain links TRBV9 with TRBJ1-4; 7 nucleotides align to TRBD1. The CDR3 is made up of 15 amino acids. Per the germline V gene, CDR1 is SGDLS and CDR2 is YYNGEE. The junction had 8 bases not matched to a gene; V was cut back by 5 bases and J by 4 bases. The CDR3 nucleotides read TGTGCCAGCAGTTACCAGACAGGGATTAATGAAAAACTGTTTTTT. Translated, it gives CASSYQTGINEKLFF.

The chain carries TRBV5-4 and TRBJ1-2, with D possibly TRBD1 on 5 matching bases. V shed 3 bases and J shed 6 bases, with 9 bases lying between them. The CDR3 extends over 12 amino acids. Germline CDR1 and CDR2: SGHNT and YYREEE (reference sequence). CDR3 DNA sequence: TGTGCCAGCAGCTGGTCGGGGGATGGCTACACCTTC. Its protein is CASSWSGDGYTF. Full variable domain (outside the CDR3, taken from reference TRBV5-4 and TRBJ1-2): ETGVTQSPTHLIKTRGQQVTLRCSSQSGHNTVSWYQQALGQGPQFIFQYYREEENGRGNFPPRFSGLQFPNYSSELNVNALELDDSALYLCASSWSGDGYTFGSGTRLTVV.

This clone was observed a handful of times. In DNA, the CDR3 is TGTGCCAGCAAGAGGAGCTCCTATAATTCACCCCTCCACTTT. Amino acid sequence: CASKRSSYNSPLHF. The chain combines TRBV2 with TRBJ1-6, with D uncertain. There are 14 residues in the CDR3. Trimming took off 7 bases at V and 0 bases at J, with 7 bases between the two ends. Germline V gene sequence: CDR1 SNHLY, CDR2 FYNNEI.

The CDR3 region has the DNA TGTGCCAGCAGCTCGCCAGGACAGCGGGGCACTGAAGCTTTCTTT. Translating gives CASSSPGQRGTEAFF. This chain joins TRBV7-9 and TRBJ1-1; maybe TRBD1 (6 bases). Germline loops: CDR1 SEHNR, CDR2 FQNEAQ (reference sequence). This CDR3 has 15 residues. V dropped 4 bases and J dropped 4 bases, with 16 bases sitting between them.

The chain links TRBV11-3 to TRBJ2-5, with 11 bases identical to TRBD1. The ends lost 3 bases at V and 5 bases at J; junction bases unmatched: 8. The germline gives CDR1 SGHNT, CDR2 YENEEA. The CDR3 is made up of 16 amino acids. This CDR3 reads CASSLRTGGAGETQYF. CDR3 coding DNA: TGTGCCAGCAGCTTGAGGACAGGGGGCGCGGGGGAGACCCAGTACTTC.

The CDR3 bases are TGTGCCATCAGGGGGGGGACAGGGTCCTACGAGCAGTACTTC. This codes for CAIRGGTGSYEQYF. The chain couples TRBV10-3 to TRBJ2-7; 9 bases map to TRBD1. The CDR3 sequence is 14 residues long. Germline assignment: CDR1 ENHRY and CDR2 SYGVKD. The junction had 4 bases not matched to a gene; V was cut back by 6 bases and J by 1 base.

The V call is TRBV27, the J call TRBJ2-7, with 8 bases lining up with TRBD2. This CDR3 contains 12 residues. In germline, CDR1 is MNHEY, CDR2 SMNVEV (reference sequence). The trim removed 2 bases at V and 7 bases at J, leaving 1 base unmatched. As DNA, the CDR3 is TGTGCCAGCAGTTTAGGGACTAGGGAGCAGTACTTC. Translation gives CASSLGTREQYF.

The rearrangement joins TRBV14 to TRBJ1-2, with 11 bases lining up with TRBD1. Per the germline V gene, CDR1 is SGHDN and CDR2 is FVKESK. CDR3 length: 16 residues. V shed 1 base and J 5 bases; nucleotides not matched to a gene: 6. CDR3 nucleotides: TGTGCCAGCAGCCAAGCCGGACAGGGGGCGGTTTATGGCTACACCTTC. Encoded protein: CASSQAGQGAVYGYTF.

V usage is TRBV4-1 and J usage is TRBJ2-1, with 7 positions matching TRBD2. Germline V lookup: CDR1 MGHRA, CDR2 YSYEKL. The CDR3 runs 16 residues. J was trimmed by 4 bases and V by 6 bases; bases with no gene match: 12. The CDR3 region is CASRKFLAGEYNEQFF. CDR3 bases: TGCGCCAGCAGAAAATTTCTGGCGGGAGAATACAATGAGCAGTTCTTC.

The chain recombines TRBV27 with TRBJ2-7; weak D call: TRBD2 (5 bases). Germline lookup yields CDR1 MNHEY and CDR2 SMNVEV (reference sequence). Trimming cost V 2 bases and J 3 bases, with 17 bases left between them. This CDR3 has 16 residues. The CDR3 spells CASSLAGFTTFYEQYF. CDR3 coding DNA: TGTGCCAGCAGTTTAGCGGGTTTTACGACGTTCTACGAGCAGTACTTC.

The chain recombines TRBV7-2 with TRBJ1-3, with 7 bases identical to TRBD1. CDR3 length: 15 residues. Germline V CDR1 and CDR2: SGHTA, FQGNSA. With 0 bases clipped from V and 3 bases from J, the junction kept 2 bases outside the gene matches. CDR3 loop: CASSLAQGGGNTIYF. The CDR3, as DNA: TGTGCCAGCAGCTTAGCGCAGGGGGGTGGAAACACCATATATTTT.

The CDR3 sequence is CASSPVTISYEQYF. For the CDR3, the DNA is TGTGCCAGCAGCCCGGTGACAATCTCCTACGAGCAGTACTTC. The rearrangement uses TRBV9 and TRBJ2-7; no reliable D call. The CDR3 contains 14 residues. V was clipped by 4 bases and J by 0 bases, with 11 bases between them. CDR1 and CDR2 from the germline V gene are SGDLS and YYNGEE.